This TCR beta chain is drawn from a study of naive and memory T cell subsets. Whole-study findings and limits: In naive cells, over 90% of TCR sequences were seen only once. A few larger clonotypes appeared in naive repertoires, especially CD8, possibly memory cells re-expressing CD45RA.

Germline V gives CDR1 SGHRS, CDR2 YFSETQ. There are 15 residues in the CDR3. The germline V and J ends were trimmed by 1 base and 3 bases, with 13 bases remaining between them. An equimolar mix of two oligonucleotides served as the beta constant-region primer for TRBC1 and TRBC2. Ligated cDNA was amplified by four rounds of PCR with nested alpha and beta constant-region primers and SP2. TCRdb fed the UMI-ligation and nested PCR reads into MiXCR, producing one record per CDR3 protein. The sample has some 110,000 distinct CDR3 sequences; about 14% are singletons. Comment on this clonotype: The antigen is unknown.

The receptor's source is a human donor in good health. This chain uses TRBV5-1 with TRBJ1-1; D gene unclear. Sequencing was done on a sample of naive CD8+ T cells from blood. The CDR3 protein is CASSLIVSGDTEAFF. The CDR3 bases are TGCGCCAGCAGCTTGATAGTGTCGGGAGACACTGAAGCTTTCTTT.